The 16 T cell receptor beta chains below were found in one sample sequenced in a study of PD-L1 blockade in urothelial cancer. Time point defined: pretreatment peripheral blood. Profiling relied on immunoSEQ multiplex PCR, and the TCRdb table lists in-frame clones only, not all of them. The sample shows about 80,000 clones, 85% of them seen only once. This sample comprised PBMCs, obtained around atezolizumab (anti-PD-L1) treatment. Every receptor here comes from a man aged 35-49 years with urothelial cancer.

The rearrangement uses TRBV11-2 and TRBJ2-7; no clear D gene. The CDR3 length is 12 residues. Trimming took 4 bases from V and 9 from J, leaving 13 bases between them. The V gene's germline CDR1 is SGHAT and CDR2 FQNNGV. CDR3 in DNA: TGTGCCAGCAGCTCCATTAGTGGGCGGCAGTACTTC. This gives the protein CASSSISGRQYF.

The rearrangement links TRBV7-3 to TRBJ1-1, with 8 bases identical to TRBD1. V shed 4 bases and J 4 bases; nucleotides not matched to a gene: 8. The CDR3 length is 15 residues. Germline lookup yields CDR1 SGHTA and CDR2 FQGTGA. The CDR3, as DNA: TGTGCCAGCAGCTCCTCTCAGGGGGCCATCACTGAAGCTTTCTTT. This codes for CASSSSQGAITEAFF.

The chain has TRBV10-3 and TRBJ2-1, with 8 bases identical to TRBD2. Unmatched junction bases numbered 4, after V lost 3 bases and J lost 0 bases. The CDR3 has 16 residues. Germline assignment: CDR1 ENHRY and CDR2 SYGVKD. In nucleotides, the CDR3 is TGTGCCATCAGTGAACTAGCGGATATCTCCTACAATGAGCAGTTCTTC. It specifies CAISELADISYNEQFF.

The gene calls are TRBV27 and TRBJ2-2, with D perhaps TRBD2 (6 bases). The CDR3 consists of 15 residues. V was cut by 6 bases and J by 4 bases, with 15 bases left in between. In germline, CDR1 is MNHEY, CDR2 SMNVEV (reference sequence). The CDR3 coding sequence is TGTGCCAGCAGCTCAGTGGGCGGGGTCACCGGGGAGCTGTTTTTT. Translated: CASSSVGGVTGELFF.

The chain has TRBV7-6 and TRBJ2-3; maybe TRBD1 (5 bases). Germline values: CDR1 SGHVS, CDR2 FNYEAQ. V was clipped by 1 base and J by 4 bases, with 9 bases between them. The CDR3 has 14 residues. This CDR3 is CASSLETGPDTQYF. The CDR3 DNA reads TGTGCCAGCAGCTTAGAAACAGGACCAGATACGCAGTATTTT.

This rearrangement joins TRBV4-1 to TRBJ2-3; D might be TRBD2 (6 bases). V shed 2 bases and J shed 6 bases, with 21 bases lying between them. Germline CDR1 reads MGHRA; CDR2 reads YSYEKL. The CDR3 loop spans 17 amino acids. CDR3 protein: CASSQSRRALTGDTQYF. CDR3 DNA sequence: TGCGCCAGCAGCCAAAGCCGGAGGGCGCTCACGGGGGATACGCAGTATTTT.

The J gene is TRBJ2-7, the V gene TRBV2; D gene uncertain. Looked up from germline, CDR1 is SNHLY and CDR2 is FYNNEI. The CDR3 extends over 14 amino acids. Trimming left V 3 bases short and J 4 bases short, with 13 bases between. The CDR3 protein is CASSDSYSLYEQYF. The CDR3 DNA reads TGTGCCAGCAGTGATAGTTACAGTTTATACGAGCAGTACTTC.

The sample holds one count of this clone. An end of the junction differs from the germline gene, which may be a read error. The CDR3 DNA reads TGTGCCAGCAGGGAAGCGACTAGCGGGAGGCTGGAGACCCAGTACTTC. It yields the protein CASREATSGRLETQYF. This chain connects TRBV2 to TRBJ2-5; 13 nucleotides align to TRBD2. CDR3 length: 16 amino acids. The germline V gene encodes CDR1 SNHLY and CDR2 FYNNEI.

The rearrangement joins TRBV7-3 to TRBJ1-1; D unresolved. Looked up from germline, CDR1 is SGHTA and CDR2 is FQGTGA. The V end lost 2 bases, the J end lost 3 bases, and 16 bases lay between the germline ends. There are 16 residues in the CDR3. The CDR3: CASSLWATRSDTEAFF. The CDR3 DNA follows: TGTGCCAGCAGCTTATGGGCCACGCGTTCGGACACTGAAGCTTTCTTT.

This chain uses TRBV29-1 with TRBJ2-7; 8 bases match TRBD1. This CDR3 contains 13 residues. CDR1 is SQVTM and CDR2 is ANQGSEA in the germline V gene. V lost 6 bases, J lost 1 base, and 5 bases stayed unmatched. CDR3 in amino acids: CSVLWTGSYEQYF. The DNA for the CDR3 is TGCAGCGTCCTATGGACAGGGTCCTACGAGCAGTACTTC.

This clone was seen a single time. J is TRBJ1-2 and V is TRBV5-1; 7 nucleotides match TRBD1. The CDR3 spans 13 residues. Germline-derived CDR1 and CDR2 are SGHRS and YFSETQ. V shed 4 bases, J shed 1 base, and the junction held 1 base outside the gene matches. CDR3 in amino acids: CASSRDSNYGYTF. The CDR3 region has the DNA TGCGCCAGCAGCCGGGACAGTAACTATGGCTACACCTTC.

The V call is TRBV18, the J call TRBJ1-3; D ambiguous. Germline assignment: CDR1 KGHSH and CDR2 LQKENI. V gave up 6 bases and J gave up 0 bases, with 12 bases separating them. The CDR3 has 15 amino acids. The CDR3 region has the DNA TGTGCCAGCTCCCCTCTACTGAGCTCTGGAAACACCATATATTTT. It yields the protein CASSPLLSSGNTIYF.

The genes are TRBV19 and TRBJ1-1, with D tentatively TRBD1 (6 bases). There are 15 residues in the CDR3. V shed 5 bases and J shed 1 base, with 14 bases lying between them. The germline V gene encodes CDR1 LNHDA and CDR2 SQIVND (reference sequence). This CDR3 reads CASSSGHLQNTEAFF. DNA for the CDR3: TGTGCCAGTAGTTCGGGACATCTTCAGAACACTGAAGCTTTCTTT.

The sample holds one count of this clone. V and J are TRBV28 and TRBJ2-5; the match to TRBD2 covers 8 bases. The CDR3 covers 15 residues. Trimming cost V 4 bases and J 2 bases; bases outside gene matches: 6. CDR1 is MDHEN and CDR2 is SYDVKM in the germline V gene. Here the CDR3 DNA reads TGTGCCAGCAGTTCTAAGCGGGGGCGACAAGAGACCCAGTACTTC. This translates into CASSSKRGRQETQYF. Looking up the rest from reference TRBV28 and TRBJ2-5 gives the full variable domain: DVKVTQSSRYLVKRTGEKVFLECVQDMDHENMFWYRQDPGLGLRLIYFSYDVKMKEKGDIPEGYSVSREKKERFSLILESASTNQTSMYLCASSSKRGRQETQYFGPGTRLLVL.

The chain is built from TRBV5-5 and TRBJ2-7; TRBD1 matches 8 bases. This CDR3 has 16 residues. The J segment lost 0 bases and the V segment lost 3 bases, leaving 8 bases of the junction unmatched. Germline V gene lookup returns CDR1 SGHKS and CDR2 YYEKEE (reference sequence). The CDR3 DNA reads TGTGCCAGCAGCTCAAGACAGGGGCGCAACTCCTACGAGCAGTACTTC. The encoded protein is CASSSRQGRNSYEQYF.

The chain links TRBV5-1 to TRBJ2-1; 7 nucleotides match TRBD2. There are 14 residues in the CDR3. The junction had 5 bases not matched to a gene; V was cut back by 0 bases and J by 8 bases. CDR1 is SGHRS and CDR2 is YFSETQ in the germline V gene. The CDR3 loop reads CASSLGRERDEQFF. The CDR3 coding sequence is TGCGCCAGCAGCTTGGGGCGGGAGCGTGATGAGCAGTTCTTC.